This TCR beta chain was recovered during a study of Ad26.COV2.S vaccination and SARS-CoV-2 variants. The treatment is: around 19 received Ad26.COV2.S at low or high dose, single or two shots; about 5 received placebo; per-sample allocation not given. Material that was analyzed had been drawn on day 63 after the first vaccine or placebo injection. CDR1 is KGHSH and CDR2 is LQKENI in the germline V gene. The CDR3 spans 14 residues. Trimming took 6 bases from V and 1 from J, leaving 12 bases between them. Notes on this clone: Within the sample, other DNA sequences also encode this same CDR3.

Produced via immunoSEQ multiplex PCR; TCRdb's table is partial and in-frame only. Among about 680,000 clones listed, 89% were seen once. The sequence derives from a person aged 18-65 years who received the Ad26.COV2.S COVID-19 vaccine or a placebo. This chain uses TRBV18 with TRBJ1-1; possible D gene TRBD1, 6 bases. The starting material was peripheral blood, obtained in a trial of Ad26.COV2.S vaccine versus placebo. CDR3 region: CASSPRTENTEAFF. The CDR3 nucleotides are TGTGCCAGCTCGCCTCGGACAGAGAACACTGAAGCTTTCTTT. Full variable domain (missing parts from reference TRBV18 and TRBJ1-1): NAGVMQNPRHLVRRRGQEARLRCSPMKGHSHVYWYRQLPEEGLKFMVYLQKENIIDESGMPKERFSAEFPKEGPSILRIQQVVRGDSAAYFCASSPRTENTEAFFGQGTRLTVV.